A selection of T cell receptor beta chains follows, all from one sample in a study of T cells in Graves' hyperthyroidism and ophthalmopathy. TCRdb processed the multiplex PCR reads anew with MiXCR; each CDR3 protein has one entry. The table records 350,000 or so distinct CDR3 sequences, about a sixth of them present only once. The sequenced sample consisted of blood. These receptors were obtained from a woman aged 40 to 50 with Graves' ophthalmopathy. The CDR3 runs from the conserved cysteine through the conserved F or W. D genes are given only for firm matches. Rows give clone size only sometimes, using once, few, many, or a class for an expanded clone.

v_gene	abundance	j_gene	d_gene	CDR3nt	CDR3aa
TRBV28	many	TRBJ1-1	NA	TGTGCCAGCAGTCCCCGTCGGGGTTACACTGAAGCTTTCTTT	CASSPRRGYTEAFF
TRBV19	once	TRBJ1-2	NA	TGTGCCAGTAGTTCTTTCGGTGGAGATGGCTACACCTTC	CASSSFGGDGYTF
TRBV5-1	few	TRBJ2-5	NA	TGCGCCAGCAGCTTGAACGGGGAGGAGACCCAGTACTTC	CASSLNGEETQYF
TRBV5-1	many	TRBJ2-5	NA	TGCGCCAGCAGCTCCACAGGGAATTACGGGACCCAGTACTTC	CASSSTGNYGTQYF
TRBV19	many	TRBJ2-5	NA	TGTGCCAGTTCCGGACAGATACAAGAGACCCAGTACTTC	CASSGQIQETQYF
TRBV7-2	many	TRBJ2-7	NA	TGTGCCAGCAGCGGGCAGGGGACCTCCTACGAGCAGTACTTC	CASSGQGTSYEQYF
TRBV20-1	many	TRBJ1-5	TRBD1	TGCAGTGCTAGGGCAGGGGGCCGAAACAATCAGCCCCAGCATTTT	CSARAGGRNNQPQHF
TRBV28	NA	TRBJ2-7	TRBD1	TGTGCCAGCAGTTTGACGGGACAGGGGGCGACCTACGAGCAGTACTTC	CASSLTGQGATYEQYF
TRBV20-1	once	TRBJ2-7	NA	TGCAGTGCTCAGACCGGGACAAGTCCTTACGAGCAGTACTTC	CSAQTGTSPYEQYF
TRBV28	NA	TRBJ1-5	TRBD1	TGTACCAGCAGTTTGCCCAGGGGGACTAATCAGCCCCAGCATTTT	CTSSLPRGTNQPQHF
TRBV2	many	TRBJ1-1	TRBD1	TGTGCCAGCAGGGAACAGGGGGCCGGGTTGAAAAGCACTGAAGCTTTCTTT	CASREQGAGLKSTEAFF
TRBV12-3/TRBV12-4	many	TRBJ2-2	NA	TGTGCCAGCAGCGCGGGGCTAGCGTTCACCGGGGAGCTGTTTTTT	CASSAGLAFTGELFF
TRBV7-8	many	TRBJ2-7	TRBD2	TGTGCCAGCAGCTTGAGACTAGCGGGTTATTACGAGCAGTACTTC	CASSLRLAGYYEQYF
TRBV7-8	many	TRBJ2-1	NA	TGTGCCAGCAGCTTAGTTCAGGTGGTGGAGGGACTTTACAATGAGCAGTTCTTC	CASSLVQVVEGLYNEQFF
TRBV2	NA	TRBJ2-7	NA	TGTGCCAGCAACCATAGGTACGAGCAGTACTTC	CASNHRYEQYF
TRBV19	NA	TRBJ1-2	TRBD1	TGTGCCAGTAGCCCATCTCCGGGACAGGAAAACTATGGCTACACCTTC	CASSPSPGQENYGYTF
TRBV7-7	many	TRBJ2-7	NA	TGTGCTAGCAGCTTCGGTATTCACTACGAGCAGTACTTC	CASSFGIHYEQYF
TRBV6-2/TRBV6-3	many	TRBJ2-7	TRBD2	TGTGCCAGCAGCTCCCCTCGGGCGGGAGGATCCTACGAGCAGTACTTC	CASSSPRAGGSYEQYF
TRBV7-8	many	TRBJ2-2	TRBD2	TGTGCCAGCAGCTGGCGGGAGGGGAACACCGGGGAGCTGTTTTTT	CASSWREGNTGELFF
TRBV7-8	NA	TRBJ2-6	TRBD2	TGTGCCAGCAGCTCCCTAGCGGGAGGGATGTGGGGGGCCAACGTCCTGACTTTC	CASSSLAGGMWGANVLTF
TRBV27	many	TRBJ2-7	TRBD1	TGTGCCAGCAGGTCCCCCGGGACAGGGGAATACGAGCAGTACTTC	CASRSPGTGEYEQYF
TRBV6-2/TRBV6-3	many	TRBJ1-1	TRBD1	TGTGCCAGCAGGGACAGGGGGCGTTGGAACACTGAAGCTTTCTTT	CASRDRGRWNTEAFF
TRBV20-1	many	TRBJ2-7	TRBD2	TGCAGTGCCTTGCGGGAGTATTCCTACGAGCAGTACTTC	CSALREYSYEQYF
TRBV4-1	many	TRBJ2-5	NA	TGCGCCAGCAGCCAAGTAGTACAAGAGACCCAGTACTTC	CASSQVVQETQYF
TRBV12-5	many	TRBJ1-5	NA	TGTGCTAGTGGTAACCGGACGACCGATGGCAATCAGCCCCAGCATTTT	CASGNRTTDGNQPQHF
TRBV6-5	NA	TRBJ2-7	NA	TGTGCCAGCAGTTACTGGGAAGGGGAAGCGCAGTACTTC	CASSYWEGEAQYF
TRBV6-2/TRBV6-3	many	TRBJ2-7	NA	TGTGCCAGCAGTTACCCGGACGAGCAGTACTTC	CASSYPDEQYF
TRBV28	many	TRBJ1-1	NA	TGTGCCAGCAGGGGACAACGAGGGCGGAGTGAAGCTTTCTTT	CASRGQRGRSEAFF
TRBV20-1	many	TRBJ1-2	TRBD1	TGCAGTGCTCTAGCCGTTGACAGGGCAGGGTATGGCTACACCTTC	CSALAVDRAGYGYTF
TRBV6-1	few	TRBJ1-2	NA	TGTGCCAGCAGGGCTACGACGGTGAGCTATGGCTACACCTTC	CASRATTVSYGYTF
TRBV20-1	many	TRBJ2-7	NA	TGCAGTGCTAGAGAAGTCCGGGACTCGTCCTACGAGCAGTACTTC	CSAREVRDSSYEQYF
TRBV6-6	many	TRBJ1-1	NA	TGTGCCAGCAGGACAAGGAACACTGAAGCTTTCTTT	CASRTRNTEAFF
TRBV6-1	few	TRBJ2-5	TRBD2	TGTGCCAGCAGTCCCGGGACTAGCATTAAAGAGACCCAGTACTTC	CASSPGTSIKETQYF
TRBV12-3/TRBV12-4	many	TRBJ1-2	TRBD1	TGTGCCAGCACTGTGACAGGGGGAAGCTATGGCTACACCTTC	CASTVTGGSYGYTF
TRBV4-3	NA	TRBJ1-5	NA	TGCGCCAGCAGCCAAGATTTAGCCCAGCCCCAGCATTTT	CASSQDLAQPQHF
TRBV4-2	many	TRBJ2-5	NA	TGTGCCAGCAGCCAAGAAGGAATTCAAGAGACCCAGTACTTC	CASSQEGIQETQYF
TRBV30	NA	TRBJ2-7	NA	TGTGCCTGGAGTACCGCCGGTACCTACGAGCAGTACTTC	CAWSTAGTYEQYF
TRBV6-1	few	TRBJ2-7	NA	TGTGCCAGCAGTGAATCCACGGGAGCGATATACGAGCAGTACTTC	CASSESTGAIYEQYF
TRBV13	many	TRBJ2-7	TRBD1	TGTGCCAGCAGCTTAAGGCCGGAGGACAGGGAAACCTACGAGCAGTACTTC	CASSLRPEDRETYEQYF